This record concerns one TCR beta chain sequence. This entry belongs to a study of T cell responses to AZD1222 COVID-19 vaccine. Overall study: Samples with a second dose at about 4 or about 12 weeks were pooled together.

The CDR3 sequence is 14 residues long. Per germline, CDR1 LNHDA and CDR2 SQIVND (reference sequence). V was clipped by 5 bases and J by 6 bases; unmatched bases: 9. Clones were read by immunoSEQ multiplex PCR, and TCRdb kept only the in-frame ones, dropping some. The data show 130,000 or so clones, roughly nine tenths seen once. The sequence was obtained from an adult in good health. The sequenced sample was peripheral blood, obtained on day 0 of AZD1222 vaccination. The chain employs TRBV19 and TRBJ1-2, with TRBD1 matching over 7 bases. The CDR3 DNA sequence: TGTGCCAGTAGTGTGGACAGGCTTGTTAATGGCTACACCTTC. Protein product: CASSVDRLVNGYTF. Filled out from reference TRBV19 and TRBJ1-2, the complete variable domain reads DGGITQSPKYLFRKEGQNVTLSCEQNLNHDAMYWYRQDPGQGLRLIYYSQIVNDFQKGDIAEGYSVSREKKESFPLTVTSAQKNPTAFYLCASSVDRLVNGYTFGSGTRLTVV.